The clone carrying this T cell receptor beta chain was found a few times. As yet, its antigen is unknown. The study ran its PCR with 60 Vbeta and 13 Jbeta primers. This table comes from immunoSEQ multiplex PCR, and its TCRdb copy is limited to in-frame clones, with some not included. The sample lists 130,000 or so clones, 65% to 85% occurring once. This entry comes from a study of cytomegalovirus exposure and HLA in healthy donors. Study-level results: In an earlier analysis, about 87% or about 30%: the productive usage of most TCR beta V segments. In a later analysis, a genetic analysis reported fewer productive-TCR N-insertions in an Asian-associated ancestry cluster than the cohort average.

The V and J ends lost 4 bases and 6 bases, in that order; junction bases with no gene match: 3. CDR3 length: 14 residues. From germline, CDR1 is SGHNT and CDR2 YYREEE (reference sequence). The sample taken for sequencing was PBMCs. This TCR was sampled from a woman in her thirties or forties in good health and CMV-seropositive. The chain combines TRBV5-4 with TRBJ2-1; 11 bases are shared with TRBD1. CDR3 residues: CASSRDRGVNEQFF. In DNA, the CDR3 is TGTGCCAGCAGCCGGGACAGGGGGGTCAATGAGCAGTTCTTC.